The T cell receptor (beta chain) under discussion was sequenced for a study of cytomegalovirus exposure and HLA in healthy donors listed by TCRdb under 2017. Some background on the complete study: The roughly 670 repertoires of the first cohort and the roughly 120 validation repertoires were produced on the same platform, according to a later analysis. In addition to the first cohort of about 650 subjects, a separate validation cohort of approximately 130 different subjects was used. The study combined high-throughput TCR immunosequencing, statistical association of individual TCRs with disease status, and machine learning to predict cytomegalovirus infection status. The study aimed to test whether cataloging public T cell receptors could reveal signatures of past pathogen exposure.

About this clone itself: It lacks a known antigen. No much larger clone is present one base from it, and per-base qualities are unavailable.

Receptors were amplified or captured by the immunoSEQ multiplex PCR assay. As for how the authors treated the data: A statistical classification framework was developed to diagnose cytomegalovirus status using the catalog of TCR beta chain sequences. TCRdb mirrors the immuneACCESS table, restricted to in-frame sequences. Some clones are absent from its copies; in checked studies, under half trace to an unresolved V gene, and the reason for the others is unknown. V and J calls and clone size are as listed in that table; D and trimming were resolved from the DNA. The sample records 300,000 or so clones, approximately 86% of which are singletons. Of the sample, around 0.91% is held by the ten largest clones. From the germline V gene (reference sequence), CDR1 is WNHNN and CDR2 is SYGVQD. Clipping removes 8 bases from V and 4 bases from J, with 5 as the unmatched junction base count. The cysteine opens and the phenylalanine closes a CDR3 of 13 amino acids. The DNA shown is the 39-base CDR3, in frame from base 1.

Donors formed part of the validation cohort, which comprised some 120 subjects and was distinct from the first cohort of 666 subjects. Results and caveats for the whole study, not just this receptor: A later analysis had no HLA typing for the validation cohort, so co-occurrence there was scored across all 110 or so repertoires. In both the original and validation cohorts, the classifier was reported to diagnose cytomegalovirus status with high specificity and sensitivity. Three of the identified cytomegalovirus-associated TCR beta chains were confirmed in vitro to be specific for cytomegalovirus antigens. A total of 150 to 200 TCR beta chains were listed by the study as associated with cytomegalovirus. Most TCR sequences were observed very rarely across donors, whereas some public TCRs were present in many individuals. It was suggested by the authors that the approach could potentially be generalized to other disease states and immunological phenotypes. A later analysis found that TCRs clustered in the first cohort also tended to co-occur in the 95 to 150 validation repertoires, with approximately 95% of cluster scores above 0.

The sample was PBMCs. This sequence uses TRBV10-1 and TRBJ2-1; a stretch of 7 junction bases matches TRBD2. The clonotype was recovered from a man aged 25-40 years in good health and CMV-seronegative. The CDR3 region reads CASSSRGYNEQFF. The nucleotides are TGCGCCAGCTCTTCGCGGGGGTACAATGAGCAGTTCTTC.